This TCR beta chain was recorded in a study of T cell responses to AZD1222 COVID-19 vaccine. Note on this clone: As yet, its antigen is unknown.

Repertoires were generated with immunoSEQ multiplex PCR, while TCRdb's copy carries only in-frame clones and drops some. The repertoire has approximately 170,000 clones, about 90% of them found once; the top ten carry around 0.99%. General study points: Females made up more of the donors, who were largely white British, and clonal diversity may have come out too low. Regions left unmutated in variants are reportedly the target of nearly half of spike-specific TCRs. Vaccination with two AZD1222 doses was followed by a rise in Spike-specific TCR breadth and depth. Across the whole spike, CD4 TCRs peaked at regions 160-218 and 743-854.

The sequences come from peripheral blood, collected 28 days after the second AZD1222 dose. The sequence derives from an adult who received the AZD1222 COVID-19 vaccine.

CDR3 in DNA: TGTGCCAGCAGCCAACCCCCGAGGGGTCCCCCCACCGGGGAGCTGTTTTTT. Amino acid sequence: CASSQPPRGPPTGELFF. V gene TRBV11-3 combines with J gene TRBJ2-2; D is tentatively TRBD1 or TRBD2 (5 bases each). The CDR3 has 17 amino acids. Germline CDR1 SGHNT, CDR2 YENEEA. V was cut by 5 bases and J by 4 bases, with 20 bases left in between.